The 4 T cell receptor beta chains given below trace back to one sample, sequenced in a study of cytomegalovirus exposure and HLA in healthy donors. The PCR employed 60 Vbeta primers together with 13 Jbeta primers. Repertoires were generated with immunoSEQ multiplex PCR, while TCRdb's copy carries only in-frame clones and drops some. The data show around 130,000 clones, with about 70% seen just once and about 2.1% held by the top ten. The sequenced sample was PBMCs. The receptors here all came from a woman between 40 and 55 years old in good health and CMV-seropositive.

The chain joins TRBV4-1 to TRBJ1-1; 9 nucleotides line up with TRBD1. This CDR3 spans 17 amino acids. Germline values: CDR1 MGHRA, CDR2 YSYEKL. V lost 1 base to trimming and J lost 1 base; unmatched junction nucleotides: 7. CDR3 DNA: TGCGCCAGCAGCCAAGTCGGCAAGGGACAGGGGAACACTGAAGCTTTCTTT. It specifies CASSQVGKGQGNTEAFF.

The chain carries TRBV6-5 and TRBJ2-2; D ambiguous. Germline V gene data show CDR1 as MNHEY and CDR2 as SVGAGI. The CDR3 runs 14 residues. V gave up 5 bases and J gave up 1 base, with 8 bases separating them. CDR3 loop: CASSLSRNTGELFF. CDR3 DNA: TGTGCCAGCAGTCTGTCTAGGAACACCGGGGAGCTGTTTTTT.

As for this clone: At one boundary the junction diverges from the germline segment, which might be a read error. This sequence joins TRBV5-1 and TRBJ2-1; 8 bases match TRBD2. The germline CDR1 and CDR2 sequences are SGHRS and YFSETQ. The CDR3 runs 16 residues. The CDR3 sequence is CASSLRAGVSYDEQFF. Written as DNA, the CDR3 is TGCGCCAGCAGTCTTCGAGCGGGGGTCTCCTACGATGAGCAGTTCTTC.

This rearrangement joins TRBV27 to TRBJ2-7; 7 bases align to TRBD2. CDR1 and CDR2 (germline): MNHEY, SMNVEV (reference sequence). This CDR3 spans 15 amino acids. The trim removed 4 bases at V and 4 bases at J, leaving 10 bases unmatched. In nucleotides, the CDR3 is TGTGCCAGCAGTTACGCCGGGACTAACATTTACGAGCAGTACTTC. Its protein is CASSYAGTNIYEQYF.